Listed here is a single T cell receptor beta chain. This clonotype was recorded many times. Its recognized antigen is unknown. Base-call qualities are not available, and no considerably larger clone is one nucleotide away. This specimen belongs to a study of identical twins (dated by TCRdb to 2016 to 2017). Study-wide context: To test whether fetal clonotypes persist, the study used deep sequencing on TCR alpha and beta repertoires from monozygotic twins, unrelated adults of various ages, and cord blood. To rule out contamination, replicate twin experiments were performed at different times with different library preparation protocols. Overall study outcomes, separate from this receptor: Because the same donors could not be followed over many years, the conclusions relied on cross-sectional statistical analysis. Invariant T cells such as MAIT and iNKT could partly confound zero-insertion analyses, although diverse VJ usage argued against such confounding for most clonotypes. In monozygotic twins, out-of-frame TCR alpha sharing was systematically underestimated by recombination models, although the models agreed with sharing between unrelated individuals. Abundant cord blood beta clonotypes had fewer insertions, young adult naive repertoires showed a similar but weaker trend, and memory repertoires showed no such trend. Compared with coincidental sharing between unrelated individuals, an excess of low generation-probability sequences was observed among out-of-frame TCR alpha sequences shared between twins. Excess twin sharing in beta out-of-frame sequences was weaker because fewer shared sequences lowered the signal-to-noise ratio.

The library was generated by 5' RACE. These reads were obtained on an Illumina HiSeq 2000. Template switching introduced a universal primer binding site; the final cDNA contained a unique molecular identifier, enabling accurate counting of TCR cDNA molecules. Specific primers in the conserved constant-segment region were used to synthesize first-strand cDNA for the TCR alpha and beta chains. To control for contamination, each cDNA library was double barcoded with a SMART-Mk sample barcode plus Illumina barcodes. TruSeq adapter sequences, together with Illumina sample barcodes, were added in two successive PCR steps. TCR alpha and beta cDNA libraries were sequenced on the Illumina HiSeq platform with custom primers. The original pipeline was this. MiGEC was used to process raw reads and extract unique molecular identifiers, and MiXCR was used to find CDR3 positions. Recombination models were inferred per individual with the repgenHMM and IGoR tools using an EM algorithm. Shared clonotype analysis was performed with the tcR package in R, normalizing sharing by the product of cloneset sizes. To study raw recombination without the effects of thymic and clonal selection, out-of-frame nonproductive sequences were analyzed. The raw public reads went through TCRdb reprocessing: fastp at Q25, MiXCR clone calling, in-frame beta chains kept. Rows merge per CDR3 protein into single entries with the most common DNA and genes. The V and J calls shown here were made by TCRdb, not taken from the authors' results. This sample lists some 500,000 distinct CDR3 sequences; roughly an eighth were detected once. The top ten clones comprise approximately 0.9% of the sample.

All donors were healthy Caucasians. Three pairs of female monozygotic twins, all aged roughly 18 to 29 years, were included in the twin cohort. Positive isolation kits from Invitrogen were used to isolate CD4+ and CD8+ T cell populations. The germline V gene (reference sequence) yields SEHNR for CDR1 and FQNEAQ for CDR2. The CDR3 runs 12 amino acids, cysteine and phenylalanine included. CDR3 DNA only is kept here, 36 bases in frame from base 1. V is clipped by 5 bases and J by 5 bases, and the sequence between their germline boundaries is 9 bases long. These records were also assigned to another study, of yellow fever vaccine responses in identical twins. As the second publication notes: According to the authors, in identical twins the way T cells responded to vaccination appeared partly convergent and partly personalized. In the study, vaccine-responding T cell clones were precisely tracked in identical twins.

The specimen sequenced was CD4+ T cells sorted from blood. This receptor was obtained from a woman aged 18 to 35 in good health. The sequence joins TRBV7-9 to TRBJ2-5; the D gene is not confidently resolved. For the CDR3, the sequence is CASSPQKETQYF. Read as DNA, the sequence is TGTGCCAGCAGCCCGCAGAAGGAGACCCAGTACTTC.